This TCR beta chain is from a study of blood T cells in healthy people across ages. Ten or more counts support this clonotype. The use of a sample-barcoded 5' primer and a J-beta primer mix characterized a second PCR of roughly 7 to 11 cycles. Via MiXCR, TCRdb re-called the 5' RACE reads, giving one row per CDR3 protein. The table lists 1.5 million to 2 million distinct CDR3 sequences, about 31% of them singletons. The V and J ends lost 3 bases and 1 base respectively, with 9 bases between them. The length of the CDR3 is 14 residues. This chain connects TRBV12-3 or TRBV12-4 to TRBJ1-1; no reliable D call. The sequence derives from a woman under 40 in good health. The source material was blood. CDR3 in DNA: TGTGCCAGCAGTTTTCCGCCGGCGAACACTGAAGCTTTCTTT. It is translated as CASSFPPANTEAFF.